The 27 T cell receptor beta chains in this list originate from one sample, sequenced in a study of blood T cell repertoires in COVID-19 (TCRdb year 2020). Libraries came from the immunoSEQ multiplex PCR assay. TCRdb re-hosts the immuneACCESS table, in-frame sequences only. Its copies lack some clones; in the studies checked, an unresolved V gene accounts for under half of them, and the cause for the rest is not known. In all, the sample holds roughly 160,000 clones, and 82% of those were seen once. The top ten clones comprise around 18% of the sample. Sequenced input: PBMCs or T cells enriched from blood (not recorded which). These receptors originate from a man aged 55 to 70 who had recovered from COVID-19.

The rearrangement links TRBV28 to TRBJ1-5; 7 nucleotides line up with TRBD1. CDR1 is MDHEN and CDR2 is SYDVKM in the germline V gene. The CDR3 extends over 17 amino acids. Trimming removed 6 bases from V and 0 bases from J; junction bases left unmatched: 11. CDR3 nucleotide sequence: TGTGCCAGCAGCTGGGGGACAGTTAGAAATAGCAATCAGCCCCAGCATTTT. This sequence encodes CASSWGTVRNSNQPQHF.

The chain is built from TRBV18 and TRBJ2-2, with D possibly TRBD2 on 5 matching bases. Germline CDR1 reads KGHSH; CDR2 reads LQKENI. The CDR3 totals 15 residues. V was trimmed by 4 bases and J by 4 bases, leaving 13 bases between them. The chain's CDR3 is CASSLDVRATGELFF. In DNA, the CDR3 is TGTGCCAGCTCACTGGACGTGAGGGCCACCGGGGAGCTGTTTTTT.

CDR3 sequence: CASSALDRGLSDTQYF. The CDR3 DNA follows: TGTGCCAGCAGCGCGCTAGACAGGGGGCTATCAGATACGCAGTATTTT. The gene calls are TRBV9 and TRBJ2-3; 10 nucleotides agree with TRBD1. The trim removed 3 bases at V and 4 bases at J, leaving 8 bases unmatched. The CDR3 is 16 residues long. CDR1 is SGDLS, CDR2 YYNGEE, per germline.

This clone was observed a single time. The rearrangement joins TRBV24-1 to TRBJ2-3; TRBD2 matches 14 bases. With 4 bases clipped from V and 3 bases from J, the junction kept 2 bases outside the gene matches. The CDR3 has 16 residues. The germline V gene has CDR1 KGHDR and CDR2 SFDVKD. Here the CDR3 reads CATSDRTSGRTDTQYF. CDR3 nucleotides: TGTGCCACCAGTGACCGGACTAGCGGGAGGACAGATACGCAGTATTTT.

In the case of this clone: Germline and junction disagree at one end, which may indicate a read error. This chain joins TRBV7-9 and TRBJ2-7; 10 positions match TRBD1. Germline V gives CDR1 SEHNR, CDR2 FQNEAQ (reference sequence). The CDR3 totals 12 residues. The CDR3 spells CASSFDRGPLDF. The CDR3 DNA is TGTGCCAGCAGCTTCGACAGGGGGCCCCTGGACTTC.

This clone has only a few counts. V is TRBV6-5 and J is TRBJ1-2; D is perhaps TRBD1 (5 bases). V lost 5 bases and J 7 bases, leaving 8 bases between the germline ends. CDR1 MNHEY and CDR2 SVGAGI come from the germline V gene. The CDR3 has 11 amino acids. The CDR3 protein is CASSQGRGYTF. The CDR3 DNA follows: TGTGCCAGCAGTCAGGGTCGTGGCTACACCTTC.

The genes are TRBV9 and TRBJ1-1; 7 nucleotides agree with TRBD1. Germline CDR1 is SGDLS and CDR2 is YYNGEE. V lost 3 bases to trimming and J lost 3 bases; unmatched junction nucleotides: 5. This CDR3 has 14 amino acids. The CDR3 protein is CASSAGQMDTEAFF. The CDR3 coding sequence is TGTGCCAGCAGCGCGGGACAGATGGACACTGAAGCTTTCTTT.

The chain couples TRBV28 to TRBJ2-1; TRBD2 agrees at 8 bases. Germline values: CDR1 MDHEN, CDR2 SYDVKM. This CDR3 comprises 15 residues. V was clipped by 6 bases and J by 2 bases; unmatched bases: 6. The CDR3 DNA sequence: TGTGCCAGCAGCACCGAAGCGGGGGCCTACAATGAGCAGTTCTTC. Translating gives CASSTEAGAYNEQFF. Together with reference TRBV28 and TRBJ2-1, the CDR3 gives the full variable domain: DVKVTQSSRYLVKRTGEKVFLECVQDMDHENMFWYRQDPGLGLRLIYFSYDVKMKEKGDIPEGYSVSREKKERFSLILESASTNQTSMYLCASSTEAGAYNEQFFGPGTRLTVL.

This CDR3 reads CASSLVWTGDTGELFF. The CDR3 region has the DNA TGCGCCAGCAGCTTGGTGTGGACAGGTGACACCGGGGAGCTGTTTTTT. The chain uses TRBV5-1 and TRBJ2-2; 7 bases align to TRBD1. The CDR3 loop spans 16 amino acids. The V gene end was trimmed by 0 bases and the J gene end by 3 bases; junction bases not matched to a gene: 5. Germline assignment: CDR1 SGHRS and CDR2 YFSETQ.

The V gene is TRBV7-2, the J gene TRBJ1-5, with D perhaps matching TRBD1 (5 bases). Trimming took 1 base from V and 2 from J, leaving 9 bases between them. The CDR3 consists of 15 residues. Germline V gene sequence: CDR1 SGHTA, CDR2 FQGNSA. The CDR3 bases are TGTGCCAGCAGCTTAGGGACAATGGGCAATCAGCCCCAGCATTTT. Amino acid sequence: CASSLGTMGNQPQHF.

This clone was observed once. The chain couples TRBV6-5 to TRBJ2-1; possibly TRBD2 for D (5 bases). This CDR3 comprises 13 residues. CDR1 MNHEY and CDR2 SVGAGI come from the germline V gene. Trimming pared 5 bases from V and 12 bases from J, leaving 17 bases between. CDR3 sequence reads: CASSLSLRDSQFF. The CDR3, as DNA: TGTGCCAGCAGTCTTTCACTCCGGGATTCGCAGTTCTTC.

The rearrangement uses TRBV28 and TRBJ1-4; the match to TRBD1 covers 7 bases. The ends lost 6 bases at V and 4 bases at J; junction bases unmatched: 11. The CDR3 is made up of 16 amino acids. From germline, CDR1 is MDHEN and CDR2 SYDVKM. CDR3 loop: CASRSQGRSHNEKLFF. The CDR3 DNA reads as TGTGCCAGCAGGTCACAGGGGAGGTCTCATAATGAAAAACTGTTTTTT. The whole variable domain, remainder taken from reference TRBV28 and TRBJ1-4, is DVKVTQSSRYLVKRTGEKVFLECVQDMDHENMFWYRQDPGLGLRLIYFSYDVKMKEKGDIPEGYSVSREKKERFSLILESASTNQTSMYLCASRSQGRSHNEKLFFGSGTQLSVL.

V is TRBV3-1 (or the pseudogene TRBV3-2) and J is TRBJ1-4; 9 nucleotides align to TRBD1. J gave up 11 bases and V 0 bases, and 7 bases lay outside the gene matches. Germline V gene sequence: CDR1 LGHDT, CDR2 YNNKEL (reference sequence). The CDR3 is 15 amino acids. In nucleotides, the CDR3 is TGTGCCAGCAGCCAAGAGGGACAGGGCCCGGGGAAACTGTTTTTT. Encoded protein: CASSQEGQGPGKLFF.

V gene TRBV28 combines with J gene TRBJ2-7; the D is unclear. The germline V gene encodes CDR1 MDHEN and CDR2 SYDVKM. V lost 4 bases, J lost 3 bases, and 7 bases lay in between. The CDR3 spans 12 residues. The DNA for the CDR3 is TGTGCCAGCAGTTCTTGGAGCTACGAGCAGTACTTC. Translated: CASSSWSYEQYF.

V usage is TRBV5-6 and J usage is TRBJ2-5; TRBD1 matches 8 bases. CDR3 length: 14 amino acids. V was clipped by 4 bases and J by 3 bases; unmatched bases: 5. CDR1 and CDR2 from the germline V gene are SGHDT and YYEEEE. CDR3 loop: CASSRDRREETQYF. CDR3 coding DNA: TGTGCCAGCAGCCGGGACAGGAGAGAAGAGACCCAGTACTTC.

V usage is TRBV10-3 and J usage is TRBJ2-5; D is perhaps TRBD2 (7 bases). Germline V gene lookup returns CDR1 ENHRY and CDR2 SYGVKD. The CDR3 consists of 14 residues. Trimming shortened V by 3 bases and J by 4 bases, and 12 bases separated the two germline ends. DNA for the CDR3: TGTGCCATCAGTGACAAGGGGGGGTTAGAGACCCAGTACTTC. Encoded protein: CAISDKGGLETQYF.

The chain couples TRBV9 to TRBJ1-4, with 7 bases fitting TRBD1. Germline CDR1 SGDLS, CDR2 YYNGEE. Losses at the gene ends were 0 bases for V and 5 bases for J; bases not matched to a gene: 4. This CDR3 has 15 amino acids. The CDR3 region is CASSVGDRTNEKLFF. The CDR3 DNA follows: TGTGCCAGCAGCGTAGGGGACAGAACGAATGAAAAACTGTTTTTT.

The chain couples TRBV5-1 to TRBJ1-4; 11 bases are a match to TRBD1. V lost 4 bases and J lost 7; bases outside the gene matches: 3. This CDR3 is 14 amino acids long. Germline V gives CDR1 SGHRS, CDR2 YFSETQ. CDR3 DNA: TGCGCCAGCAGCCTGGGGACAGGGGGTGAAAAACTGTTTTTT. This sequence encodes CASSLGTGGEKLFF. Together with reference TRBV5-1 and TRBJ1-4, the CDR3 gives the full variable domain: KAGVTQTPRYLIKTRGQQVTLSCSPISGHRSVSWYQQTPGQGLQFLFEYFSETQRNKGNFPGRFSGRQFSNSRSEMNVSTLELGDSALYLCASSLGTGGEKLFFGSGTQLSVL.

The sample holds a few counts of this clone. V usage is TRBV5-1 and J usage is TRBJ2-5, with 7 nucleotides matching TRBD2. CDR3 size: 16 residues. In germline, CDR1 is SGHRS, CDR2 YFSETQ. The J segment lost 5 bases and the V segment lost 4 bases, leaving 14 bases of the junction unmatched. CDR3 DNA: TGCGCCAGCAGCCTCAATATCGCGACTAGCTTGGAGACCCAGTACTTC. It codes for CASSLNIATSLETQYF.

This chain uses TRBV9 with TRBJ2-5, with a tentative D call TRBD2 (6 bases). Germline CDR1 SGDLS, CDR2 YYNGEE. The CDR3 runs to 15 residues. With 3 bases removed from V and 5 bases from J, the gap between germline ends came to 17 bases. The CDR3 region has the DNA TGTGCCAGCAGCGGCGCGGGGTACAGGCTGGAGACCCAGTACTTC. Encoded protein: CASSGAGYRLETQYF.

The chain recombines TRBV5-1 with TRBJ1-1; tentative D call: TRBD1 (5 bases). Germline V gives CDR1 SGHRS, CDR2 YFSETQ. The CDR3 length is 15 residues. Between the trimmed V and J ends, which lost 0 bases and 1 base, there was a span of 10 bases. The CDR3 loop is CASSLEGRTNTEAFF. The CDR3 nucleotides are TGCGCCAGCAGCTTGGAGGGGAGGACGAACACTGAAGCTTTCTTT.

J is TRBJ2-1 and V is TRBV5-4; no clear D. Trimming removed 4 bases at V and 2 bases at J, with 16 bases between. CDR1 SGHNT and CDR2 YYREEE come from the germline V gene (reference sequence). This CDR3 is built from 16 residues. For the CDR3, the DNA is TGTGCCAGCAGCCGTAACCCCCTAATCCCCTACAATGAGCAGTTCTTC. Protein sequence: CASSRNPLIPYNEQFF.

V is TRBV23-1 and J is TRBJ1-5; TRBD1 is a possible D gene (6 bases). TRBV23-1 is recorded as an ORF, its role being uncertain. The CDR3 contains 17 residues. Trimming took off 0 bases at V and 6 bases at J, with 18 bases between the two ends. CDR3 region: CASSQSAGHPRGQPQHF. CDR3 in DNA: TGCGCCAGCAGTCAATCAGCGGGGCACCCCAGGGGTCAGCCCCAGCATTTT.

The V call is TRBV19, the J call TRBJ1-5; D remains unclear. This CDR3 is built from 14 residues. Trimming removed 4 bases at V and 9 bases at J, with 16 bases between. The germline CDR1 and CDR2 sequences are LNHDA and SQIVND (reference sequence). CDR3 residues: CASSTQNPGMPQHF. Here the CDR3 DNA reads TGTGCCAGTAGTACTCAAAACCCCGGGATGCCCCAGCATTTT.

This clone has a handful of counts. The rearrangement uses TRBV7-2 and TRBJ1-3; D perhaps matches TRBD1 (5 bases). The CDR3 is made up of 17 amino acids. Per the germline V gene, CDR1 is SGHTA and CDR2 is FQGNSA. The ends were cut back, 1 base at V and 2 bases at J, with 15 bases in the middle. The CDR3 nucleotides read TGTGCCAGCAGCTTAGTCGGGGGTGAAGGGGCTGGAAACACCATATATTTT. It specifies CASSLVGGEGAGNTIYF.

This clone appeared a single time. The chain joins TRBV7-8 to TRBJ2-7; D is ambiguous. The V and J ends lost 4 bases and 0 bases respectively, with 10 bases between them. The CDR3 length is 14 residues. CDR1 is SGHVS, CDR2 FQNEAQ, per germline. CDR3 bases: TGTGCCAGCAGCTCCCGACTGGACTCCTACGAGCAGTACTTC. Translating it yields CASSSRLDSYEQYF.

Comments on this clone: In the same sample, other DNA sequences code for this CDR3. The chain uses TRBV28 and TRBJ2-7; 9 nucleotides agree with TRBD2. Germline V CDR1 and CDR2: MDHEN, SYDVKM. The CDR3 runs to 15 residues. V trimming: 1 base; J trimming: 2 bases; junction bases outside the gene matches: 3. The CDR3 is CASSLFAGGPYEQYF. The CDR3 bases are TGTGCCAGCAGTTTATTTGCGGGGGGGCCCTACGAGCAGTACTTC.